This TCR beta chain was found in a study of neurological immune-mediated disorders. Study-wide findings and caveats: Across subjects, expanded clones had no CDR3 amino acid sequences in common, pointing to private repertoires in all groups.

The method for making cDNA was 5'RACE, and it used 10-nucleotide random UMIs. TCRdb re-called the 5' RACE reads with MiXCR, one entry per CDR3 protein. The table shows some 89,000 distinct CDR3 sequences, with about 4.5% occurring only once. This CDR3 has 14 residues. CDR1 is SGHTA and CDR2 is FQGNSA in the germline V gene. With 4 bases clipped from V and 3 bases from J, the junction kept 4 bases outside the gene matches. Time point reported: longitudinal time-point 3. This clonotype was counted at least ten times. Its cognate antigen is unknown. The sequence derives from a woman aged 55 to 70 with multiple sclerosis. The chain combines TRBV7-2 with TRBJ2-7, with TRBD1 matching 9 bases. Specimen: PBMCs. The CDR3: CASSSLTGGYEQYF. The CDR3 nucleotides are TGTGCCAGCAGCTCTCTGACAGGGGGCTACGAGCAGTACTTC.